A single TCR beta chain is shown here with its context. Antigen specificity is unknown. The data derive from a study of T-cell reconstitution after alpha-beta-depleted transplantation in children. The CDR3 runs 14 residues. Per germline, CDR1 MNHEY and CDR2 SVGEGT. V was clipped by 7 bases and J by 2 bases; unmatched bases: 6. The study's findings and limits: At the one-year point after transplant, T-cell counts and TCRbeta diversity were found to come mostly from T cells that had been newly produced.

The TCRbeta library was prepared with unique molecular identifiers. TCRdb independently ran MiXCR on the PCR reads; one entry per CDR3 protein. This table has 300,000 to 400,000 distinct CDR3 sequences, 15% to 20% appearing once. This sequence joins TRBV6-2 or TRBV6-3 and TRBJ2-3; 7 bases map to TRBD1. Source: PBMCs, mostly from graft donor cells, taken 360 days after TCRalphabeta/CD19-depleted stem cell transplant. This receptor was identified in a male patient between 2 and 10 years old who had a stem cell transplant for acute lymphoblastic leukemia, so the T cells may come from the graft donor. The CDR3 DNA is TGTGCCAGCACCCGGACAGGAGCCACAGATACGCAGTATTTT. Translated: CASTRTGATDTQYF.